A selection of T cell receptor beta chains follows, all from one sample in a study of identical twins. TCRdb re-derived calls from the 5' RACE reads in MiXCR, one entry per CDR3 protein. The repertoire holds some 500,000 distinct CDR3 sequences, with roughly an eighth as singletons. These same data were also listed under a study on yellow fever vaccine responses in identical twins.

Material for sequencing was CD4+ T cells sorted from blood. The receptors shown here come from a woman aged 18-29 years in good health. The CDR3 runs from the conserved cysteine through the conserved F or W. D genes are given only for firm matches. A row's size may be missing; if present it is once, few, many or a size class.

V gene	D gene	clone size	J gene	CDR3 DNA	CDR3 protein
TRBV7-9	TRBD2	many	TRBJ2-1	TGTGCCAGCAGCCGACTAGCGGGAGTGATGTACAATGAGCAGTTCTTC	CASSRLAGVMYNEQFF
TRBV4-2	TRBD2	once	TRBJ2-7	TGTGCCAGCAGCCAAGATAGGGCGGGAGGGGTCCTCGAGCAGTACTTC	CASSQDRAGGVLEQYF
TRBV4-1	-	-	TRBJ1-6	TGCGCCAGCAGCCAAGCCCTTAATTCACCCCTCCACTTT	CASSQALNSPLHF
TRBV29-1	-	few	TRBJ2-7	TGCAGCGTTGACAGAGGAGAGGGGGAGCAGTACTTC	CSVDRGEGEQYF
TRBV18	-	-	TRBJ1-3	TGTGCCAGCTCACCATCTCCGGGGGACACCATATATTTT	CASSPSPGDTIYF
TRBV7-7	TRBD1	-	TRBJ2-3	TGTGCTAGCAGCTTGAATATACAGGGGGCCAAAGATACGCAGTATTTT	CASSLNIQGAKDTQYF
TRBV28	-	-	TRBJ2-7	TGTGCCAGCAGTTTACTGGGAGTCCCCGAGCAGTACTTC	CASSLLGVPEQYF
TRBV28	TRBD1	many	TRBJ2-7	TGTGCCAGCAGGCTACAGGGGACCGTGCTCGAGCAGTACTTC	CASRLQGTVLEQYF
TRBV3-1	TRBD2	-	TRBJ2-3	TGTGCCAGCTTAGCGGGGGGCCCCACAGATACGCAGTATTTT	CASLAGGPTDTQYF
TRBV12-3/TRBV12-4	-	many	TRBJ1-4	TGTGCCAGCAGTTTGGAGGAGGGGATGAAAAGACTGTTTTTT	CASSLEEGMKRLFF
TRBV28	-	few	TRBJ2-2	TGTGCCAGCAGTTTCCGCGGGGGCCTGAACACCGGGGAGCTGTTTTTT	CASSFRGGLNTGELFF
TRBV7-9	TRBD2	-	TRBJ2-1	TGTGCCAGCAGCTTAGTGGTAGCGGGAGTCGGGAATGAGCAGTTCTTC	CASSLVVAGVGNEQFF
TRBV7-9	-	many	TRBJ1-2	TGTGCCAGCAGCTTAGATACCGGGACGCACTATGGCTACACCTTC	CASSLDTGTHYGYTF
TRBV5-1	-	many	TRBJ1-6	TGCGCCAGCAGCAACAGCGGGTTTGATTCACCCCTCCACTTT	CASSNSGFDSPLHF
TRBV20-1	-	-	TRBJ2-7	TGCAGCACCAACCTTGGTAGCGGCCCCGGCGAGCAGTACTTC	CSTNLGSGPGEQYF
TRBV12-3/TRBV12-4	-	few	TRBJ2-7	TGTGCCAGCAGTAGCCGGGCGAGAGGCACCTACGAGCAGTACTTC	CASSSRARGTYEQYF
TRBV20-1	-	few	TRBJ1-5	TGCAGTGCTAGAGATCCATTTGTTGGGTACAGCTGGTATAGCAATCAGCCCCAGCATTTT	CSARDPFVGYSWYSNQPQHF
TRBV5-1	-	few	TRBJ1-2	TGCGCCAGCAGGCAGGGATCTATCTATGGCTACACCTTC	CASRQGSIYGYTF
TRBV20-1	-	few	TRBJ2-3	TGCAGTGCTACCCCCTGGGGGGAAGGCACAGATACGCAGTATTTT	CSATPWGEGTDTQYF
TRBV4-2	TRBD2	few	TRBJ2-6	TGTGCCAGCAGCCAAGATGGGGCTAGCGGAGGCTCTGGGGCCAACGTCCTGACTTTC	CASSQDGASGGSGANVLTF
TRBV5-5	TRBD2	few	TRBJ2-3	TGTGCCAGCAGCTACCGGACTAGCGGGGGCACAGATACGCAGTATTTT	CASSYRTSGGTDTQYF
TRBV20-1	TRBD2	-	TRBJ2-5	TGCAGTGCTAGACAGATTAGCGGGGAGACCCAGTACTTC	CSARQISGETQYF
TRBV14	TRBD2	few	TRBJ2-1	TGTGCCAGCAGCCGTAGCGGGAACCTGGGTGAGCAGTTCTTC	CASSRSGNLGEQFF
TRBV7-6	TRBD2	-	TRBJ2-3	TGTGCCAGCAGCCTTAGCGGGAGCGGAGCAGATACGCAGTATTTT	CASSLSGSGADTQYF
TRBV12-5	TRBD2	-	TRBJ2-1	TGTGCTAGTGGTTTGTTGACTAGCGGGAGAGACTACAATGAGCAGTTCTTC	CASGLLTSGRDYNEQFF
TRBV11-2	-	-	TRBJ2-7	TGTGCCAGCAGCTTAGGGGCTGCCCAGGGGCAGTACTTC	CASSLGAAQGQYF
TRBV29-1	-	-	TRBJ2-2	TGCAGCGTTGAATGGAACACCGGGGAGCTGTTTTTT	CSVEWNTGELFF
TRBV3-1	TRBD2	-	TRBJ2-5	TGTGCCAGCAGCCAAGAACGGGGGGTAGCGGGAAGGGGTCAGACCCAGTACTTC	CASSQERGVAGRGQTQYF
TRBV10-3	-	few	TRBJ1-1	TGTGCCATCAGGGAGACAGAAGTGAACACTGAAGCTTTCTTT	CAIRETEVNTEAFF
TRBV15	TRBD2	-	TRBJ2-3	TGTGCCACCAGCAGAGATTCTAGCGGGGGGCAAAGAGCAGATACGCAGTATTTT	CATSRDSSGGQRADTQYF
TRBV5-1	TRBD2	-	TRBJ2-1	TGCGCCAGCAGCCCGGAGGCTAGCGGGGGGGCGGAGCAGTTCTTC	CASSPEASGGAEQFF
TRBV14	TRBD1	many	TRBJ1-4	TGTGCCAGCAGTCCAGGACAGGCGGCTGGCGAAAAACTGTTTTTT	CASSPGQAAGEKLFF
TRBV4-3	-	-	TRBJ2-3	TGCGCCAGCAGCCAAGACGGACAGTATAGCACAGATACGCAGTATTTT	CASSQDGQYSTDTQYF
TRBV14	TRBD1	few	TRBJ1-1	TGTGCCAGCAGCCAACGGACAGGCCAGAACACTGAAGCTTTCTTT	CASSQRTGQNTEAFF
TRBV19	TRBD1	-	TRBJ2-1	TGTGCCAGTAGTACAAGGGGCCCGGGACAGGGGGGCCACAATGAGCAGTTCTTC	CASSTRGPGQGGHNEQFF
TRBV7-2	-	-	TRBJ2-3	TGTGCCAGCAGCTCGGGCGCTGTAGATACGCAGTATTTT	CASSSGAVDTQYF
TRBV11-3	-	-	TRBJ2-2	TGTGCCAGCAGCTTTTCGGACCCCGGGGAGCTGTTTTTT	CASSFSDPGELFF
TRBV3-1	-	few	TRBJ2-3	TGTGCCAGCAATTCTAACGGCGCAGATACGCAGTATTTT	CASNSNGADTQYF
TRBV12-3/TRBV12-4	-	-	TRBJ2-1	TGTGCCAGCAGCTTCCTGGCCGGGCCCCAAGGAGGGAGTGAGCAGTTCTTC	CASSFLAGPQGGSEQFF
TRBV4-1	-	many	TRBJ1-5	TGCGCCAGCAGCCCCCTGGACAGCAATCAGCCCCAGCATTTT	CASSPLDSNQPQHF
TRBV7-9	-	-	TRBJ2-5	TGTGCCAGCAGCTTAGACGGTCCGCGGAGCGAGACCCAGTACTTC	CASSLDGPRSETQYF
TRBV7-8	TRBD2	few	TRBJ2-7	TGTGCCAGCAGCTTATCAGGACGGGAGGCAGCCTACGAGCAGTACTTC	CASSLSGREAAYEQYF